The clone carrying this T cell receptor beta chain was recorded only once. As yet, its antigen is unknown. These data belong to a study of shared clonotypes between healthy human individuals. Study results and caveats: Several donors held around 5% of naive CD4 clonotypes in common. Estimated richness was generally greater in naive than memory subsets.

Naive CD8 cells lacked CD45RO and underwent positive selection for CCR7, leaving out terminally differentiated effector memory CD45RA+ cells. Participating donors were healthy, HIV-negative adults free of recent acute infections or vaccinations. All of the donors resided in Nashville, Tennessee, and each was a Caucasian adult. Method: immunoSEQ multiplex PCR; TCRdb's copy keeps in-frame clones and lacks some. The sample holds some 2 million clones, about 95% seen once. Germline loops: CDR1 SQVTM, CDR2 ANQGSEA. The length of the CDR3 is 14 residues. V was cut by 0 bases and J by 8 bases, with 16 bases left in between.

The specimen sequenced was naive CD8+ T cells sorted from blood. The sequence derives from a man aged 18 to 29 in good health. The rearrangement links TRBV29-1 to TRBJ1-2; tentative D call: TRBD1 (6 bases). The DNA of the CDR3 is TGCAGCGTTGAAGATAGTAGCAGGGGTGTAGGCTACACCTTC. It yields the protein CSVEDSSRGVGYTF.